One and the same sample provided the 10 T cell receptor beta chains below, sequenced in a study of shared clonotypes between healthy human individuals. Naive CD8 cells comprised CD45RO-negative, CCR7-positively selected cells, excluding terminally differentiated effector memory CD45RA+ cells. Assay: immunoSEQ multiplex PCR; the TCRdb copy retains only in-frame clones and omits some. The data show about 2 million clones, approximately 94% seen once. The sequenced material came from naive CD8+ T cells sorted from blood. The receptors shown here come from a man aged 18 to 35 in good health.

The rearrangement links TRBV25-1 to TRBJ1-5; D is uncertain. V gave up 4 bases and J gave up 7 bases, with 11 bases separating them. The V gene's germline CDR1 is MGHDK and CDR2 SYGVNS. This CDR3 contains 13 residues. CDR3 nucleotide sequence: TGTGCCAGCAGTGCAAAGTCTGGACAGCCCCAGCATTTT. Translated: CASSAKSGQPQHF.

The chain links TRBV27 to TRBJ2-3; the match to TRBD2 covers 12 bases. J gave up 2 bases and V 2 bases, and 5 bases lay outside the gene matches. The CDR3 length is 17 residues. From germline, CDR1 is MNHEY and CDR2 SMNVEV (reference sequence). CDR3: CASSLALAGGLTDTQYF. CDR3 in DNA: TGTGCCAGCAGTTTAGCGCTAGCGGGGGGGCTCACAGATACGCAGTATTTT.

The chain employs TRBV4-1 and TRBJ2-7; 9 bases align to TRBD1. J gave up 4 bases and V 1 base, and 5 bases lay outside the gene matches. CDR3 length: 15 amino acids. Germline V lookup: CDR1 MGHRA, CDR2 YSYEKL. The CDR3 protein is CASSQVQDRGYEQYF. The DNA for the CDR3 is TGCGCCAGCAGCCAAGTTCAGGACAGGGGTTACGAGCAGTACTTC.

This chain connects TRBV29-1 to TRBJ2-1; 10 bases line up with TRBD2. From germline, CDR1 is SQVTM and CDR2 ANQGSEA. V gave up 3 bases and J gave up 7 bases; unmatched junction bases: 12. This CDR3 comprises 16 residues. CDR3 sequence: CSVDLSSETSGNEQFF. In DNA form, the CDR3 reads TGCAGCGTTGACCTAAGTTCGGAGACTAGCGGGAATGAGCAGTTCTTC.

The chain recombines TRBV28 with TRBJ2-1; TRBD1 is a possible D gene (5 bases). The CDR3 totals 13 residues. Trimming took 7 bases from V and 4 from J, leaving 11 bases between them. Germline V gives CDR1 MDHEN, CDR2 SYDVKM. The CDR3 DNA sequence: TGTGCCAGCACGACAGAGACATACAATGAGCAGTTCTTC. Translated: CASTTETYNEQFF.

The V gene is TRBV4-1, the J gene TRBJ2-7; D may be TRBD2 (6 bases). Looked up from germline, CDR1 is MGHRA and CDR2 is YSYEKL. Trimming cost V 1 base and J 2 bases, with 9 bases left between them. The CDR3 is 14 amino acids. CDR3: CASSQGRETYEQYF. The CDR3 nucleotides are TGCGCCAGCAGCCAAGGGAGGGAGACCTACGAGCAGTACTTC.

This chain links TRBV6-6 with TRBJ2-2; D is ambiguous. The V end was cut by 5 bases, the J end by 3 bases, with 13 bases between. This CDR3 has 15 amino acids. CDR1 and CDR2 from the germline V gene are MNHNY and SVGAGI (reference sequence). CDR3 bases: TGTGCCAGCAGTCATCTTGAGCTCTACACCGGGGAGCTGTTTTTT. Translation gives CASSHLELYTGELFF.

This clone was seen just once. The gene calls are TRBV27 and TRBJ1-2; perhaps TRBD1 as D (5 bases). Germline V gene data show CDR1 as MNHEY and CDR2 as SMNVEV (reference sequence). The CDR3 sequence is 17 residues long. With 0 bases removed from V and 0 bases from J, the gap between germline ends came to 14 bases. CDR3 protein: CASSLSFRQNSNYGYTF. The CDR3 coding sequence is TGTGCCAGCAGTTTATCCTTCCGACAGAATTCTAACTATGGCTACACCTTC.

This chain joins TRBV5-5 and TRBJ2-7, with D tentatively TRBD2 (6 bases). V was clipped by 4 bases and J by 6 bases, with 14 bases between them. Germline loops: CDR1 SGHKS, CDR2 YYEKEE (reference sequence). This CDR3 is 13 amino acids long. The CDR3 bases are TGTGCCAGCAGCCTACGGGCGGGGTTCGAGCAGTACTTC. Translated: CASSLRAGFEQYF.

The CDR3 loop is CASSVGTVDGYTF. In DNA, the CDR3 is TGTGCCAGCAGCGTAGGTACGGTTGACGGCTACACCTTC. This sequence joins TRBV9 and TRBJ1-2; no definite D call. Per germline, CDR1 SGDLS and CDR2 YYNGEE. Trimming cost V 0 bases and J 8 bases, with 11 bases left between them. The CDR3 spans 13 residues.